The rows below give T cell receptor beta chains drawn from one sample of a study of shared clonotypes between healthy human individuals. Clones were read by immunoSEQ multiplex PCR, and TCRdb kept only the in-frame ones, dropping some. The sample shows about 1.5 million clones, 95% to 99% of them seen only once. Sequenced material: naive CD4+ T cells sorted from blood. The receptors were sampled from a man aged 30-40 years in good health. Both conserved end residues are part of each CDR3. A D gene is named only where the DNA matches it firmly. Expanded clones get a size class; other rows say once, few or many, or leave the size out.

size: .; D: TRBD2; J: TRBJ2-7; V: TRBV5-6; DNA: TGTGCCAGCAGCCCGACTAGCGGGATTACCTACGAGCAGTACTTC; CDR3: CASSPTSGITYEQYF
size: .; D: .; J: TRBJ2-2; V: TRBV7-8; DNA: TGTGCCAGCAGCTTAGGGCCCGGGGAGCTGTTTTTT; CDR3: CASSLGPGELFF
size: .; D: .; J: TRBJ1-1; V: TRBV25-1; DNA: TGTGCCAGCAGTGAGGCCAGGGGCCAGGATGAAGCTTTCTTT; CDR3: CASSEARGQDEAFF
size: .; D: .; J: TRBJ2-7; V: TRBV4-3; DNA: TGCGCCAGCAGCCAAGGACTAGCCTACGAGCAGTACTTC; CDR3: CASSQGLAYEQYF
size: .; D: TRBD1; J: TRBJ1-5; V: TRBV5-1; DNA: TGCGCCAGCAGCCTGACAGGGACGAATCAGCCCCAGCATTTT; CDR3: CASSLTGTNQPQHF
size: .; D: TRBD1; J: TRBJ1-5; V: TRBV18; DNA: TGTGCCAGCTCACTAAAACAGGGGATGGGAGGCAATCAGCCCCAGCATTTT; CDR3: CASSLKQGMGGNQPQHF
size: .; D: .; J: TRBJ2-7; V: TRBV30; DNA: TGTGCCTGGACCTTTCTCAGGGGAACAGGCGAGCAGTACTTC; CDR3: CAWTFLRGTGEQYF
size: .; D: TRBD1; J: TRBJ2-1; V: TRBV11-3; DNA: TGTGCCAGCAGCTTAGATACAGGGGACGAGCAGTTCTTC; CDR3: CASSLDTGDEQFF
size: .; D: .; J: TRBJ2-1; V: TRBV28; DNA: TGTGCCAGCAGTTTAGTAGGGCGGGGCGACAATGAGCAGTTCTTC; CDR3: CASSLVGRGDNEQFF
size: .; D: .; J: TRBJ1-5; V: TRBV5-1; DNA: TGCGCCAGCAGCTTGCGAGGGGAGGATCAGCCCCAGCATTTT; CDR3: CASSLRGEDQPQHF
size: once; D: .; J: TRBJ2-5; V: TRBV6-1; DNA: TGTGCCAGCAACCGGGGGCAAGAGACCCAGTACTTC; CDR3: CASNRGQETQYF
size: .; D: .; J: TRBJ2-1; V: TRBV28; DNA: TGTGCCAGCAGCCGCCGTTTCGGATGGGGCAATGAGCAGTTCTTC; CDR3: CASSRRFGWGNEQFF
size: .; D: .; J: TRBJ1-1; V: TRBV7-9; DNA: TGTGCCAGCAGCTTAGAGGGGGGAACTGAAGCTTTCTTT; CDR3: CASSLEGGTEAFF
size: .; D: .; J: TRBJ1-2; V: TRBV28; DNA: TGTGCCAGTCTTCTCTCCCCCTATGGCTACACCTTC; CDR3: CASLLSPYGYTF
size: .; D: .; J: TRBJ1-5; V: TRBV11-2; DNA: TGTGCCAGCAGCTTTCCCGGGACGGAGGGAACTCAGCCCCAGCATTTT; CDR3: CASSFPGTEGTQPQHF
size: .; D: .; J: TRBJ2-3; V: TRBV11-3; DNA: TGTGCCAGCAGCTCGGGAGTGAGCACGCAGTATTTT; CDR3: CASSSGVSTQYF
size: .; D: .; J: TRBJ2-1; V: TRBV9; DNA: TGTGCCAGCAGCCCCCGTGGTAGCTCCAATGAGCAGTTCTTC; CDR3: CASSPRGSSNEQFF
size: .; D: .; J: TRBJ1-2; V: TRBV25-1; DNA: TGTGCCAGCAGTGAAATGTCTAACTATGGCTACACCTTC; CDR3: CASSEMSNYGYTF
size: .; D: .; J: TRBJ2-1; V: TRBV28; DNA: TGTGCCATGCGGCGACTGGGACCTTACAATGAGCAGTTCTTC; CDR3: CAMRRLGPYNEQFF
size: few; D: .; J: TRBJ1-1; V: TRBV6-1; DNA: TGTGCCAGCAGTAACCAGGGGAACACTGAAGCTTTCTTT; CDR3: CASSNQGNTEAFF
size: .; D: .; J: TRBJ1-1; V: TRBV5-1; DNA: TGCGCCAGCAGCTTAGAATCGTCGGCTGAAGCTTTCTTT; CDR3: CASSLESSAEAFF
size: .; D: .; J: TRBJ2-7; V: TRBV11-2; DNA: TGTGCCAGCAGGGGTCTGAAGGGAAAGAGCTCCTACGAGCAGTACTTC; CDR3: CASRGLKGKSSYEQYF
size: .; D: TRBD2; J: TRBJ2-7; V: TRBV6-5; DNA: TGTGCCAGCAGTTACCAGACTAGCAGTGGCGGAGAGCAGTACTTC; CDR3: CASSYQTSSGGEQYF
size: once; D: .; J: TRBJ2-1; V: TRBV6-6; DNA: TGTGCCAGCAGTTGGGGAGACATTTCGAGAAATGAGCAGTTCTTC; CDR3: CASSWGDISRNEQFF
size: .; D: TRBD2; J: TRBJ2-3; V: TRBV18; DNA: TGTGCCAGCTCAGCTACTAGCGGGAGTACCGAGAGGTTAGCTACGCAGTATTTT; CDR3: CASSATSGSTERLATQYF
size: .; D: TRBD2; J: TRBJ2-3; V: TRBV7-9; DNA: TGTGCCAGCAGCCCGGGGGGTCTCGCTACGCAGTATTTT; CDR3: CASSPGGLATQYF
size: .; D: TRBD1; J: TRBJ2-7; V: TRBV6-5; DNA: TGTGCCAGCAGCCCGGACAGGGCCAGGATTTACGAGCAGTACTTC; CDR3: CASSPDRARIYEQYF
size: .; D: TRBD1; J: TRBJ1-2; V: TRBV7-9; DNA: TGTGCCAGCAGCGCACAACAGGGGGCGCTCAACTATGGCTACACCTTC; CDR3: CASSAQQGALNYGYTF
size: .; D: TRBD1; J: TRBJ2-2; V: TRBV18; DNA: TGTGCCAGCTCACCACAAGGACAGGGGGCTTCCGGGGAGCTGTTTTTT; CDR3: CASSPQGQGASGELFF